This T cell receptor (beta chain) was profiled in a study of HIV-infected patients and healthy controls. Reverse transcription used about 500 ng RNA and constant-region primers for alpha and beta. Each of the alpha and beta chains got its own library through chain-specific third strand synthesis with indices. TCRdb re-analysed the 5' RACE reads in MiXCR, keeping a single row per CDR3 protein. The repertoire includes about 19,000 distinct CDR3 sequences, 8% to 10% of them detected once, and approximately 2.5% sits in the top ten. Ten or more counts support this clonotype. The repertoire came from unfractionated whole blood and reflected all unsorted peripheral T cells. The CDR3 loop spans 14 amino acids. CDR1 MDHEN and CDR2 SYDVKM come from the germline V gene. V lost 2 bases and J lost 4, with 11 bases in between.

The sequence came from an adult in good health. The chain carries TRBV28 and TRBJ1-1, with D perhaps TRBD1 (6 bases). Material for sequencing was blood. The CDR3: CASSLGGAFTEAFF. In nucleotides, the CDR3 is TGTGCCAGCAGTTTAGGGGGGGCGTTCACTGAAGCTTTCTTT.